This T cell receptor beta chain was captured by sequencing in a study of OX40 agonist ivuxolimab in advanced cancers. Overall study: People who had prior anti-PD-1, anti-PD-L1 or anti-CTLA-4 therapy could take part, and around 43% had some. Partial responses were achieved by three patients: one hepatocellular carcinoma, two cutaneous melanoma.

General study findings and limits: Individuals who were partial responders at 0.1-3.0 mg/kg had clonal expansion that ranked among the lowest.

There are 16 residues in the CDR3. Germline CDR1 is LGHNA and CDR2 is YNFKEQ. Trimming at V came to 4 bases and at J to 6 bases, leaving 9 bases not matched to a gene. About this clone: Antigen: not known.

With baseline, cycle 4 day 1, and cycle 7 day 1 as timepoints, blood was sampled. Clones were sequenced by immunoSEQ multiplex PCR, and TCRdb holds only the in-frame ones, with some missing. This sample has roughly 77,000 clones, with around 85% found just once. The source material was CD4+ or CD8+ T cells sorted from blood, sampled in a trial of the OX40 agonist ivuxolimab. The receptor was isolated from an adult with an advanced solid tumor such as melanoma, head and neck, liver or kidney cancer. The chain uses TRBV4-2 and TRBJ1-4; TRBD1 matches 9 bases. The CDR3 coding sequence is TGTGCCAGCAGCCCGGACGACCGGGACAGGGATGAAAAACTGTTTTTT. Its translation: CASSPDDRDRDEKLFF.